The 24 T cell receptor beta chains below were found in one sample sequenced in a study of control samples from healthy donors and cancer patients. The repertoire was sequenced with immunoSEQ multiplex PCR; TCRdb's copy has only in-frame clones and lacks some. The sample lists over 70,000 clones, approximately 88% occurring once. Sample: blood. The receptors here all came from an older woman in good health.

The chain employs TRBV4-1 and TRBJ1-2; D is uncertain. Trimming cost V 6 bases and J 3 bases, with 14 bases left between them. CDR3 length: 14 residues. Germline assignment: CDR1 MGHRA and CDR2 YSYEKL. CDR3 DNA sequence: TGCGCCAGCAGACCATGGGCGGTCGACTATGGCTACACCTTC. Amino acid sequence: CASRPWAVDYGYTF.

This chain uses TRBV18 with TRBJ2-2; 8 positions match TRBD1. CDR1 and CDR2 from the germline V gene are KGHSH and LQKENI. This CDR3 is 18 amino acids long. The trim removed 2 bases at V and 5 bases at J, leaving 13 bases unmatched. CDR3 residues: CASSPGGGRGRGTGELFF. The CDR3 DNA is TGTGCCAGCTCACCAGGAGGCGGCAGGGGGCGTGGGACCGGGGAGCTGTTTTTT.

The J gene is TRBJ2-1, the V gene TRBV7-8, with TRBD2 matching over 8 bases. CDR1 and CDR2 (germline): SGHVS, FQNEAQ. The CDR3 totals 14 residues. The V gene end was trimmed by 5 bases and the J gene end by 4 bases; junction bases not matched to a gene: 4. The CDR3 bases are TGTGCCAGCAGCCCCGCGGGGGGTTACAATGAGCAGTTCTTC. Translating gives CASSPAGGYNEQFF.

This clone was counted between two and nine times. V gene TRBV9 combines with J gene TRBJ1-3; no definite D call. This CDR3 is 14 amino acids long. V lost 6 bases, J lost 2 bases, and 12 bases lay in between. The germline CDR1 and CDR2 sequences are SGDLS and YYNGEE. The CDR3 sequence: CASNSDGTGNTIYF. CDR3 coding DNA: TGTGCCAGCAACTCGGATGGCACTGGAAACACCATATATTTT.

CDR3 nucleotides: TGTGCCAGCAGCTTCGACAGCCTACCCTCTGGGGCCAACGTCCTGACTTTC. Amino acids: CASSFDSLPSGANVLTF. The gene calls are TRBV7-3 and TRBJ2-6, with D perhaps TRBD1 (5 bases). This CDR3 has 17 amino acids. CDR1 and CDR2 from the germline V gene are SGHTA and FQGTGA. The V gene lost 3 bases and the J gene lost 0 bases, with 12 bases spanning the gap.

The V gene is TRBV11-2, the J gene TRBJ2-3; 8 bases line up with TRBD2. There are 15 residues in the CDR3. Germline assignment: CDR1 SGHAT and CDR2 FQNNGV. Trimming at V came to 5 bases and at J to 4 bases, leaving 8 bases not matched to a gene. In DNA form, the CDR3 reads TGTGCCAGCAGCCCTCGGGCTAGCGGGCCAGATACGCAGTATTTT. Protein sequence: CASSPRASGPDTQYF.

CDR3 bases: TGTGCCAGCAGGAGCCGGCAGGCTTCTAACTATGGCTACACCTTC. This encodes CASRSRQASNYGYTF. This chain uses TRBV6-5 with TRBJ1-2; D is ambiguous. The germline gives CDR1 MNHEY, CDR2 SVGAGI. The V and J ends lost 6 bases and 0 bases respectively, with 14 bases between them. The CDR3 is made up of 15 amino acids.

This chain uses TRBV18 with TRBJ2-7; TRBD1 might be the D (5 bases). The length of the CDR3 is 15 residues. Trimming took off 6 bases at V and 0 bases at J, with 15 bases between the two ends. Germline CDR1 KGHSH, CDR2 LQKENI. For the CDR3, the DNA is TGTGCCAGCTCTCCAGTCTCACAGGTCTCCTACGAGCAGTACTTC. It yields the protein CASSPVSQVSYEQYF. The full variable domain, completed using reference TRBV18 and TRBJ2-7, is NAGVMQNPRHLVRRRGQEARLRCSPMKGHSHVYWYRQLPEEGLKFMVYLQKENIIDESGMPKERFSAEFPKEGPSILRIQQVVRGDSAAYFCASSPVSQVSYEQYFGPGTRLTVT.

The chain recombines TRBV6-6 with TRBJ1-5, with D tentatively TRBD1 (5 bases). This CDR3 has 15 residues. Germline V CDR1 and CDR2: MNHNY, SVGAGI (reference sequence). With 0 bases removed from V and 6 bases from J, the gap between germline ends came to 12 bases. CDR3 nucleotides: TGTGCCAGCAGTTACTCGAGGCAGGGCGGTCAGCCCCAGCATTTT. Translating gives CASSYSRQGGQPQHF.

The table lists this clone with a count of one. The chain recombines TRBV2 with TRBJ2-5; D not resolved. CDR1 SNHLY and CDR2 FYNNEI come from the germline V gene. The V and J ends lost 5 bases and 5 bases respectively, with 15 bases between them. This CDR3 has 14 amino acids. CDR3 sequence (DNA): TGTGCCAGCAGTCAGTCAGGAGTACGGGAGACCCAGTACTTC. Translation gives CASSQSGVRETQYF.

The genes are TRBV18 and TRBJ2-2, with a possible D match to TRBD1 (5 bases). Trimming pared 3 bases from V and 0 bases from J, leaving 11 bases between. CDR1 is KGHSH, CDR2 LQKENI, per germline. CDR3 length equals 16 residues. The CDR3 DNA reads as TGTGCCAGCTCACCCCAGGGTAACGCGAACACCGGGGAGCTGTTTTTT. Translated, it gives CASSPQGNANTGELFF.

This chain uses TRBV15 with TRBJ2-7; 7 nucleotides line up with TRBD2. This CDR3 spans 14 amino acids. Trimming cost V 6 bases and J 5 bases; bases outside gene matches: 10. The germline V gene encodes CDR1 LNHNV and CDR2 YYDKDF (reference sequence). CDR3 coding DNA: TGTGCCACCAGTGTGGGGGGGAGCTTCAACGAGCAGTACTTC. Translating gives CATSVGGSFNEQYF.

The chain couples TRBV5-1 to TRBJ2-1, with TRBD2 identical over 14 bases. Trimming at V came to 4 bases and at J to 10 bases, leaving 13 bases not matched to a gene. CDR3 length: 17 amino acids. CDR1 SGHRS and CDR2 YFSETQ come from the germline V gene. This CDR3 reads CASSPGTSGSAAREQFF. The CDR3 DNA reads TGCGCCAGCAGCCCGGGGACTAGCGGGAGCGCTGCTAGGGAGCAGTTCTTC.

The count of this clone is one. V is TRBV6-2 or TRBV6-3 and J is TRBJ1-1; weak D call: TRBD1 (6 bases). V lost 4 bases, J lost 6 bases, and 18 bases lay in between. The CDR3 consists of 15 residues. Germline values: CDR1 MNHEY, CDR2 SVGEGT. The CDR3 nucleotides are TGTGCCAGCAGTTCCGGACAGTTGGGAGGCGCTGAAGCTTTCTTT. It codes for CASSSGQLGGAEAFF.

The chain couples TRBV5-1 to TRBJ2-5, with 11 bases fitting TRBD2. The germline gives CDR1 SGHRS, CDR2 YFSETQ. The V segment lost 4 bases and the J segment 0 bases; nucleotides outside the gene matches: 11. The CDR3 totals 18 residues. CDR3 DNA: TGCGCCAGCAGCCGAACCTCGACTAGCGGGGACTACCAAGAGACCCAGTACTTC. Translating it yields CASSRTSTSGDYQETQYF.

The chain carries TRBV7-9 and TRBJ2-7; 7 bases map to TRBD1. Germline CDR1 and CDR2: SEHNR and FQNEAQ (reference sequence). The J segment lost 2 bases and the V segment lost 3 bases, leaving 4 bases of the junction unmatched. This CDR3 region has 14 residues. The CDR3 nucleotides are TGTGCCAGCAGCTTCAGGGGGAACCCCTACGAGCAGTACTTC. This gives the protein CASSFRGNPYEQYF.

This chain connects TRBV11-2 to TRBJ1-1, with D unresolved. CDR3 size: 14 residues. Germline V gives CDR1 SGHAT, CDR2 FQNNGV. V was trimmed by 1 base and J by 2 bases, leaving 8 bases between them. CDR3 amino acids: CASSLAPLNTEAFF. In DNA form, the CDR3 reads TGTGCCAGCAGCTTAGCACCTCTTAACACTGAAGCTTTCTTT.

The gene calls are TRBV30 and TRBJ1-2, with 10 positions matching TRBD1. This CDR3 region has 15 residues. Germline V gene lookup returns CDR1 GTSNPN and CDR2 SVGIG (reference sequence). V lost 4 bases, J lost 8 bases, and 13 bases stayed unmatched. The CDR3 reads CAWTPFRQGAGGYTF. The CDR3 DNA follows: TGTGCCTGGACCCCCTTCCGACAGGGGGCTGGCGGCTACACCTTC.

This clone has just one count. CDR3 in amino acids: CASSQQGNQPQHF. The CDR3 DNA follows: TGTGCCAGCAGCCAACAGGGAAATCAGCCCCAGCATTTT. The chain has TRBV3-1 (or the pseudogene TRBV3-2) and TRBJ1-5; possible D gene TRBD1, 5 bases. The CDR3 runs 13 residues. V lost 2 bases and J lost 4, with 6 bases in between. CDR1 is LGHDT, CDR2 YNNKEL, per germline (reference sequence).

With regard to this clone: The sample carries other DNA sequences with the same CDR3. The rearrangement joins TRBV5-1 to TRBJ1-1; 7 nucleotides line up with TRBD1. CDR1 is SGHRS, CDR2 YFSETQ, per germline. V dropped 3 bases and J dropped 4; count of bases not matched to a gene: 6. The CDR3 loop spans 14 amino acids. The CDR3 is CASSSQGGGTEAFF. CDR3 in DNA: TGCGCCAGCAGCTCGCAGGGGGGTGGCACTGAAGCTTTCTTT.

The chain couples TRBV6-5 to TRBJ2-3; D call uncertain. V was clipped by 2 bases and J by 1 base, with 7 bases between them. In germline, CDR1 is MNHEY, CDR2 SVGAGI. The CDR3 has 14 residues. CDR3 DNA: TGTGCCAGCAGTTACCGGGCGGGCACAGATACGCAGTATTTT. Translating gives CASSYRAGTDTQYF.

This clone appeared a single time. V is TRBV19 and J is TRBJ1-5; tentative D call: TRBD1 (6 bases). The CDR3 contains 14 residues. Trimming took 4 bases from V and 6 from J, leaving 13 bases between them. The germline CDR1 and CDR2 sequences are LNHDA and SQIVND (reference sequence). CDR3 in amino acids: CASSNPGQGQPQHF. CDR3 coding DNA: TGTGCCAGTAGTAACCCGGGACAAGGTCAGCCCCAGCATTTT.

V gene TRBV18 combines with J gene TRBJ2-7, with a weak D call TRBD2 (6 bases). The CDR3 is 14 residues long. Trimming left V 3 bases short and J 4 bases short, with 13 bases between. Germline V gene sequence: CDR1 KGHSH, CDR2 LQKENI. The CDR3, as DNA: TGTGCCAGCTCACCTTCCGGGGGAAGGTACGAGCAGTACTTC. The encoded protein is CASSPSGGRYEQYF.

The gene calls are TRBV4-2 and TRBJ1-6; TRBD1 agrees at 7 bases. This CDR3 has 15 amino acids. Germline V gene lookup returns CDR1 LGHNA and CDR2 YNFKEQ. After removal of 0 bases from V and 8 bases from J, the junction contained 4 bases not matched to a gene. This CDR3 reads CASSQDGQGDSPLHF. Here the CDR3 DNA reads TGTGCCAGCAGCCAAGACGGGCAGGGGGATTCACCCCTCCACTTT.